This entry is about one T cell receptor beta chain. V was pared by 0 bases and J by 0 bases, with 4 bases between. The CDR3 has 13 residues. Germline loops: CDR1 SGHKS, CDR2 YYEKEE (reference sequence). Sequenced by immunoSEQ multiplex PCR; TCRdb stores in-frame clones only, minus some. The sample lists hundreds of thousands of clones; about 97% were seen once. The data belong to a study of shared clonotypes between healthy human individuals. Material: naive CD4+ T cells sorted from blood. The subset here: CD45RA+ positively selected. The chain recombines TRBV5-5 with TRBJ2-7, with unresolved D. The TCR sequence derives from a woman in her 30s in good health. In DNA form, the CDR3 reads TGTGCCAGCAGCTTGGGAAACTCCTACGAGCAGTACTTC. It yields the protein CASSLGNSYEQYF. The whole variable domain, remainder taken from reference TRBV5-5 and TRBJ2-7, is DAGVTQSPTHLIKTRGQQVTLRCSPISGHKSVSWYQQVLGQGPQFIFQYYEKEERGRGNFPDRFSARQFPNYSSELNVNALLLGDSALYLCASSLGNSYEQYFGPGTRLTVT.